The 25 T cell receptor beta chains given below trace back to one sample, sequenced in a study of T cells in Graves' hyperthyroidism and ophthalmopathy. RNA transcripts served as the template for amplifying TCR beta CDR3 regions. Using the HTBI primer set, a first-round RT-PCR was run on the TCR CDR3. TCRdb re-derived calls from the multiplex PCR reads in MiXCR, one entry per CDR3 protein. This sample has roughly 580,000 distinct CDR3 sequences, with approximately 44% found just once. Sequencing used peripheral blood or thyroid tissue (not recorded which). These receptors originate from a woman between 18 and 29 years old with Graves' hyperthyroidism.

This chain links TRBV20-1 with TRBJ2-7; D unresolved. Germline V gives CDR1 DFQATT, CDR2 SNEGSKA (reference sequence). This CDR3 has 13 residues. V lost 1 base and J lost 1, with 8 bases in between. The CDR3 DNA reads TGCAGTGCTAGAGGCGACAAGTCCTACGAGCAGTACTTC. It translates to CSARGDKSYEQYF.

This clonotype was observed a handful of times. The chain recombines TRBV9 with TRBJ2-5, with D perhaps being TRBD1 or TRBD2 (5 bases each). Germline values: CDR1 SGDLS, CDR2 YYNGEE. V was clipped by 4 bases and J by 5 bases, with 18 bases between them. The CDR3 consists of 15 residues. The DNA for the CDR3 is TGTGCCAGCAGCATCCGGGACGCCGTGCCGGAGACCCAGTACTTC. Amino acids: CASSIRDAVPETQYF.

In regard to this clonotype: An end of the junction differs from the germline gene, which may be a read error. The chain has TRBV4-1 and TRBJ1-3; D remains unclear. This CDR3 spans 15 amino acids. Germline-derived CDR1 and CDR2 are MGHRA and YSYEKL. DNA of the CDR3: TGTGCCAGCAGCCAAGATTCGGTCAGACGCAACACCATATATTTT. It yields the protein CASSQDSVRRNTIYF.

The V and J genes are TRBV7-9 and TRBJ1-5, with TRBD1 identical over 7 bases. V dropped 5 bases and J dropped 1; count of bases not matched to a gene: 14. The CDR3 extends over 18 amino acids. Germline V gene data show CDR1 as SEHNR and CDR2 as FQNEAQ (reference sequence). The CDR3 DNA reads TGTGCCAGCAGCCAGAGGGTACAGGGGAGAGGGAGCAATCAGCCCCAGCATTTT. This codes for CASSQRVQGRGSNQPQHF.

The chain couples TRBV5-6 to TRBJ1-4; a weak D match, TRBD1 (6 bases). CDR1 SGHDT and CDR2 YYEEEE come from the germline V gene. Trimming took off 4 bases at V and 3 bases at J, with 16 bases between the two ends. The CDR3 sequence is 16 residues long. CDR3 DNA sequence: TGTGCCAGCAGCCCACAACAGGGAGGTTCTAATGAAAAACTGTTTTTT. Translation: CASSPQQGGSNEKLFF.

This clonotype was detected a few times. The chain recombines TRBV19 with TRBJ1-5; TRBD1 might be the D (5 bases). CDR3 length equals 15 residues. V lost 7 bases to trimming and J lost 0 bases, with 13 bases between them. Germline V lookup: CDR1 LNHDA, CDR2 SQIVND (reference sequence). The CDR3 here is CASTRRGGSNQPQHF. CDR3 sequence (DNA): TGTGCCAGTACCCGCCGGGGGGGTAGCAATCAGCCCCAGCATTTT.

This clonotype was seen a handful of times. Being one base from a much bigger clone, this may be a read error. As the CDR3 is not closed by the conserved phenylalanine or tryptophan, this likely results from a read error. The chain employs TRBV2 and TRBJ1-2; 7 nucleotides agree with TRBD1. Germline V lookup: CDR1 SNHLY, CDR2 FYNNEI. The V gene end was trimmed by 5 bases and the J gene end by 0 bases; junction bases not matched to a gene: 9. The CDR3 contains 16 residues. In DNA, the CDR3 is TGTGCCAGCAGTCCAAGCCTTGGACAGGCTAACTATGGCTACACCCTC. Protein: CASSPSLGQANYGYTL.

On this clonotype: A read error may be the cause here, since a much bigger clone is one base away. This chain uses TRBV7-2 with TRBJ1-1, with D unclear. Trimming stripped 11 bases from V and 4 bases from J, with 17 bases between. The CDR3 totals 13 residues. Germline CDR1 reads SGHTA; CDR2 reads FQGNSA. The CDR3 spells CAGRVPSSTEAFF. As DNA, the CDR3 is TGTGCCGGCCGGGTGCCCTCGAGCACTGAAGCTTTCTTT.

This chain joins TRBV11-2 and TRBJ2-5; 7 bases line up with TRBD1. The J call may be wrong; the DNA end is better matched by TRBJ2-7. CDR1 and CDR2 (germline): SGHAT, FQNNGV. CDR3 length: 16 amino acids. CDR3 protein: CASSLEGTGDVYEQYF. Written as DNA, the CDR3 is TGTGCCAGCAGCTTAGAAGGTACAGGGGATGTTTACGAGCAGTACTTC.

V and J are TRBV6-6 and TRBJ2-5; D remains ambiguous. Germline assignment: CDR1 MNHNY and CDR2 SVGAGI (reference sequence). The V end lost 2 bases, the J end lost 3 bases, and 7 bases lay between the germline ends. This CDR3 is built from 13 residues. CDR3 bases: TGTGCCAGCAGTTACCTAGAGGAAGAGACCCAGTACTTC. Its protein product is CASSYLEEETQYF.

V and J are TRBV2 and TRBJ1-2, with D possibly matching TRBD1 (5 bases). Trimming cost V 4 bases and J 2 bases, with 14 bases left between them. The CDR3 sequence is 15 residues long. Germline loops: CDR1 SNHLY, CDR2 FYNNEI. The CDR3 DNA reads TGTGCCAGCAGTGTTACGCAGGGTCCAAACTATGGCTACACCTTC. This gives the protein CASSVTQGPNYGYTF.

This clonotype was seen at least ten times. The chain carries TRBV29-1 and TRBJ2-2; a weak D match, TRBD1 (6 bases). With 4 bases removed from V and 1 base from J, the gap between germline ends came to 10 bases. The length of the CDR3 is 14 residues. From germline, CDR1 is SQVTM and CDR2 ANQGSEA. The DNA for the CDR3 is TGCAGCGTTGGGGGGCAGGGGAACACCGGGGAGCTGTTTTTT. It encodes CSVGGQGNTGELFF.

V is TRBV14 and J is TRBJ2-5; 12 nucleotides align to TRBD2. The germline V gene has CDR1 SGHDN and CDR2 FVKESK. The CDR3 consists of 17 residues. The V segment lost 3 bases and the J segment 0 bases; nucleotides outside the gene matches: 5. The CDR3 sequence is CASSQDRTSGDQETQYF. The CDR3 DNA is TGTGCCAGCAGCCAGGACCGGACTAGCGGGGACCAAGAGACCCAGTACTTC.

This clonotype was observed at least ten times. This chain connects TRBV15 to TRBJ2-7; TRBD2 aligns across 16 bases. Per germline, CDR1 LNHNV and CDR2 YYDKDF (reference sequence). Trimming removed 4 bases from V and 8 bases from J; junction bases left unmatched: 5. CDR3 size: 15 residues. CDR3 bases: TGTGCCACCAGCACCGGGACTAGCGGGAGGGCCCAGCAGTACTTC. Protein: CATSTGTSGRAQQYF. Filled out from reference TRBV15 and TRBJ2-7, the complete variable domain reads DAMVIQNPRYQVTQFGKPVTLSCSQTLNHNVMYWYQQKSSQAPKLLFHYYDKDFNNEADTPDNFQSRRPNTSFCFLDIRSPGLGDTAMYLCATSTGTSGRAQQYFGPGTRLTVT.

This chain connects TRBV25-1 to TRBJ2-3, with a tentative D call TRBD2 (6 bases). Trimming pared 6 bases from V and 9 bases from J, leaving 13 bases between. This CDR3 comprises 12 residues. The germline V gene has CDR1 MGHDK and CDR2 SYGVNS. The CDR3 protein is CASSRGVWTQYF. DNA for the CDR3: TGTGCCAGCAGCCGCGGGGTATGGACGCAGTATTTT.

This clonotype was counted only a few times. V is TRBV20-1 and J is TRBJ2-7; TRBD2 might be the D (8 bases). Germline CDR1 is DFQATT and CDR2 is SNEGSKA (reference sequence). The CDR3 has 14 residues. The V end was cut by 5 bases, the J end by 3 bases, with 17 bases between. CDR3 region: CSASHRGLDYEQYF. DNA of the CDR3: TGCAGTGCTTCCCACAGGGGACTAGACTACGAGCAGTACTTC.

This clonotype was counted a few times. The gene calls are TRBV29-1 and TRBJ2-5; the match to TRBD1 covers 12 bases. The CDR3 runs 19 residues. Germline CDR1 is SQVTM and CDR2 is ANQGSEA. V gave up 6 bases and J gave up 2 bases; unmatched junction bases: 19. CDR3: CSVKPGQGAGASGQETQYF. The CDR3 region has the DNA TGCAGCGTGAAACCGGGACAGGGGGCGGGGGCTTCAGGACAAGAGACCCAGTACTTC.

In this sample, this clonotype turned up many times. CDR3 region: CASSAQMNTEAFF. As DNA, the CDR3 is TGTGCCAGCAGCGCCCAGATGAACACTGAAGCTTTCTTT. The chain couples TRBV11-2 to TRBJ1-1, with no clear D. V lost 5 bases to trimming and J lost 0 bases, with 7 bases between them. This CDR3 is built from 13 residues. From germline, CDR1 is SGHAT and CDR2 FQNNGV. Variable domain in full (rest from reference TRBV11-2 and TRBJ1-1): EAGVAQSPRYKIIEKRQSVAFWCNPISGHATLYWYQQILGQGPKLLIQFQNNGVVDDSQLPKDRFSAERLKGVDSTLKIQPAKLEDSAVYLCASSAQMNTEAFFGQGTRLTVV.

In its sample, this clonotype was seen a few times. The rearrangement joins TRBV24-1 to TRBJ1-1; tentative D call: TRBD1 (5 bases). The V end was cut by 2 bases, the J end by 11 bases, with 8 bases between. CDR1 KGHDR and CDR2 SFDVKD come from the germline V gene. CDR3 length equals 11 residues. The CDR3 reads CATSDSSGAFF. In nucleotides, the CDR3 is TGTGCCACCAGTGATTCGTCAGGGGCTTTCTTT.

The chain couples TRBV29-1 to TRBJ2-7, with 9 bases fitting TRBD1. The germline V gene encodes CDR1 SQVTM and CDR2 ANQGSEA. The CDR3 runs 13 residues. J gave up 3 bases and V 4 bases, and 4 bases lay outside the gene matches. CDR3 sequence (DNA): TGCAGCGTTGTGAGGACAGGGGTCTACGAGCAGTACTTC. Protein sequence: CSVVRTGVYEQYF.

The chain has TRBV29-1 and TRBJ1-2; 8 bases map to TRBD1. The CDR3 has 12 amino acids. CDR1 and CDR2 from the germline V gene are SQVTM and ANQGSEA. CDR3 sequence (DNA): TGCAGTTTCCGAGACAGGGGCGATGGCTACACCTTC. This encodes CSFRDRGDGYTF. Combining the CDR3 with reference TRBV29-1 and TRBJ1-2 gives the whole variable domain SAVISQKPSRDICQRGTSLTIQCQVDSQVTMMFWYRQQPGQSLTLIATANQGSEATYESGFVIDKFPISRPNLTFSTLTVSNMSPEDSSIYLCSFRDRGDGYTFGSGTRLTVV.

CDR3 protein: CASSFHEQDRGGETQYF. CDR3 DNA sequence: TGTGCCAGCAGCTTTCACGAGCAGGACAGGGGGGGAGAGACCCAGTACTTC. The chain uses TRBV7-9 and TRBJ2-5; 10 positions agree with TRBD1. Germline loops: CDR1 SEHNR, CDR2 FQNEAQ (reference sequence). The CDR3 is made up of 17 amino acids. J was trimmed by 4 bases and V by 3 bases; bases with no gene match: 11. Looking up the rest from reference TRBV7-9 and TRBJ2-5 gives the full variable domain: DTGVSQNPRHKITKRGQNVTFRCDPISEHNRLYWYRQTLGQGPEFLTYFQNEAQLEKSRLLSDRFSAERPKGSFSTLEIQRTEQGDSAMYLCASSFHEQDRGGETQYFGPGTRLLVL.

In this sample, this clonotype turned up once. A much larger clone is a single base away; this may be a read error. The gene calls are TRBV10-3 and TRBJ2-7, with 13 nucleotides matching TRBD2. The CDR3 contains 14 residues. V lost 11 bases, J lost 7 bases, and 11 bases stayed unmatched. Germline V gene data show CDR1 as ENHRY and CDR2 as SYGVKD. CDR3 amino acids: CASGLAGALEEQYF. CDR3 bases: TGTGCCTCCGGACTAGCGGGAGCGCTTGAAGAGCAGTACTTC.

This clonotype has ten or more counts. The rearrangement uses TRBV10-1 and TRBJ2-7; 9 bases map to TRBD2. Trimming at V came to 1 base and at J to 13 bases, leaving 14 bases not matched to a gene. Germline assignment: CDR1 WNHNN and CDR2 SYGVQD (reference sequence). The CDR3 totals 15 residues. CDR3 DNA sequence: TGCGCCAGCAGTGAGTGGACTAGCGTTTCTCAGGGCATCTACTTC. This translates into CASSEWTSVSQGIYF.

This clonotype was recorded many times. This rearrangement joins TRBV2 to TRBJ1-1; D gene ambiguous. Looked up from germline, CDR1 is SNHLY and CDR2 is FYNNEI. The CDR3 is made up of 13 amino acids. The V gene lost 6 bases and the J gene lost 3 bases, with 11 bases spanning the gap. The CDR3 sequence is CASRDKVDTEAFF. As DNA, the CDR3 is TGTGCCAGCAGGGATAAGGTCGACACTGAAGCTTTCTTT.